The rows below give T cell receptor beta chains drawn from one sample of a study of identical twins. TCRdb analysed the 5' RACE reads with MiXCR anew, one entry per CDR3 protein. The table includes 400,000 to 650,000 distinct CDR3 sequences, 20% to 25% detected once. This sample was also put to use in a study of T cells expressing NK-cell markers.

The material sequenced was CD4+ T cells sorted from blood. Receptors were obtained from a woman aged 18-35 years in good health. Each CDR3 is given with its conserved first and last residue. The D gene is left open where the match is weak. The listing skips clone size in some rows; elsewhere it reads once, few, many or a size class.

V	J	D	size	CDR3	DNA
TRBV20-1	TRBJ1-1	.	.	CSARGARAGPEAFF	TGCAGTGCTAGAGGCGCCAGGGCGGGCCCTGAAGCTTTCTTT
TRBV6-5	TRBJ2-3	TRBD2	few	CASSYHPGGRDTQYF	TGTGCCAGCAGTTATCATCCGGGGGGTAGGGATACGCAGTATTTT
TRBV9	TRBJ2-7	.	.	CASSVGPGLAYEQYF	TGTGCCAGCAGCGTAGGCCCGGGATTGGCCTACGAGCAGTACTTC
TRBV5-1	TRBJ2-3	TRBD2	few	CASSLVTSGSVADTQYF	TGCGCCAGCAGCTTGGTTACTAGCGGGAGCGTCGCAGATACGCAGTATTTT
TRBV12-3/TRBV12-4	TRBJ2-5	.	few	CASSFGRGRNQETQYF	TGTGCCAGCAGTTTTGGCAGGGGACGAAACCAAGAGACCCAGTACTTC
TRBV4-3	TRBJ2-5	.	many	CASSQDVGLQTQYF	TGCGCCAGCAGCCAAGATGTAGGGTTGCAGACCCAGTACTTC
TRBV12-3/TRBV12-4	TRBJ1-1	.	.	CASSFGGLATEAFF	TGTGCCAGCAGTTTCGGGGGCCTCGCCACTGAAGCTTTCTTT
TRBV18	TRBJ2-7	.	.	CASSPPARGIYEQYF	TGTGCCAGCTCACCACCAGCCAGGGGAATTTACGAGCAGTACTTC
TRBV15	TRBJ2-3	.	.	CATSREWSPQIFF	TGTGCCACCAGCAGAGAGTGGTCACCCCAGATATTTTTT
TRBV4-3	TRBJ2-3	.	.	CASSQVQALADTQYF	TGCGCCAGCAGCCAAGTTCAGGCCCTTGCAGATACGCAGTATTTT
TRBV5-1	TRBJ2-1	.	.	CASSLLNSEQFF	TGCGCCAGCAGCTTGTTGAACAGTGAGCAGTTCTTC
TRBV12-3/TRBV12-4	TRBJ1-1	.	many	CASRFPGMNTEAFF	TGTGCCAGCCGATTTCCAGGGATGAACACTGAAGCTTTCTTT
TRBV6-6	TRBJ1-4	.	.	CASSYEGDRALFF	TGTGCCAGCAGTTACGAGGGGGACCGGGCACTGTTTTTT
TRBV27	TRBJ2-7	TRBD1	.	CASSLERGRADQYF	TGTGCCAGCAGTTTAGAGAGGGGGCGGGCTGACCAGTACTTC
TRBV6-5	TRBJ2-1	.	few	CASSDSLFYNEQFF	TGTGCCAGCAGTGACTCTCTCTTCTACAATGAGCAGTTCTTC